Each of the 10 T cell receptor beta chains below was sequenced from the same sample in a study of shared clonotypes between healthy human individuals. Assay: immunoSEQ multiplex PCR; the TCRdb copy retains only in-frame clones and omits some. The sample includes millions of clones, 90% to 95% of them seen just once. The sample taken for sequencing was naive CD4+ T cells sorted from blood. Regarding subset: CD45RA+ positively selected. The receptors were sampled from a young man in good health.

CDR3 coding DNA: TGTGCCAGTAGTATCGGGGCTAGCGGGAGTGGGGCCAACGTCCTGACTTTC. This codes for CASSIGASGSGANVLTF. The V call is TRBV19, the J call TRBJ2-6; TRBD2 matches 10 bases. With 3 bases clipped from V and 3 bases from J, the junction kept 5 bases outside the gene matches. CDR1 is LNHDA and CDR2 is SQIVND in the germline V gene (reference sequence). This CDR3 contains 17 residues.

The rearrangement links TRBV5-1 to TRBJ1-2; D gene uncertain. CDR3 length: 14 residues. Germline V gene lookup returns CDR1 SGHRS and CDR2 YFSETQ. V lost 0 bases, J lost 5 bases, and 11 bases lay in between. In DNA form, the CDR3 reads TGCGCCAGCAGCTTGGTACAGTCCTTATATGGCTACACCTTC. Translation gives CASSLVQSLYGYTF. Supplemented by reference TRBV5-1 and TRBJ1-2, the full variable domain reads KAGVTQTPRYLIKTRGQQVTLSCSPISGHRSVSWYQQTPGQGLQFLFEYFSETQRNKGNFPGRFSGRQFSNSRSEMNVSTLELGDSALYLCASSLVQSLYGYTFGSGTRLTVV.

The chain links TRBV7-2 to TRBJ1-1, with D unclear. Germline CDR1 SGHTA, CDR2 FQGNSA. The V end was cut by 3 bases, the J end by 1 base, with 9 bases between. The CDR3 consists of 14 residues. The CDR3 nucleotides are TGTGCCAGCAGCTTTTGGACGGAGAACACTGAAGCTTTCTTT. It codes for CASSFWTENTEAFF.

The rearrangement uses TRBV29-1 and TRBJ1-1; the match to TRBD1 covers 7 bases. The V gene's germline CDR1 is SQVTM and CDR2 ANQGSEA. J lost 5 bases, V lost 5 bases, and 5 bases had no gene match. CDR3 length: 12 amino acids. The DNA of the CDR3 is TGCAGCGTTCTACAGGGGAATACTGAAGCTTTCTTT. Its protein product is CSVLQGNTEAFF.

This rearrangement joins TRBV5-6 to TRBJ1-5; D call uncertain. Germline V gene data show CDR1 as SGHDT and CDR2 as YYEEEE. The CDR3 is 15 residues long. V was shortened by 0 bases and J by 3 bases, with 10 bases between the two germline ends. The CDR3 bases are TGTGCCAGCAGCTTGGGCGTCTCGGACAATCAGCCCCAGCATTTT. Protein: CASSLGVSDNQPQHF.

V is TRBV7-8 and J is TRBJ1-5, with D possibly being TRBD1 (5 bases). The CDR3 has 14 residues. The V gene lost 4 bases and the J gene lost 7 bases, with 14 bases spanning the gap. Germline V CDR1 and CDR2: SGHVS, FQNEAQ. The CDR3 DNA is TGTGCCAGCAGCTGGGAGGCGGGGACCCAGCCCCAGCATTTT. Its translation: CASSWEAGTQPQHF.

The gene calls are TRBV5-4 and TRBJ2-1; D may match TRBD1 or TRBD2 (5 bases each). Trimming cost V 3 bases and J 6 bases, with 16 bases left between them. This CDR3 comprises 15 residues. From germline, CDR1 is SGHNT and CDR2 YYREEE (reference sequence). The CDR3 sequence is CASSSGTEPLNEQFF. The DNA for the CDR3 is TGTGCCAGCAGCTCCGGGACGGAGCCTCTCAATGAGCAGTTCTTC.

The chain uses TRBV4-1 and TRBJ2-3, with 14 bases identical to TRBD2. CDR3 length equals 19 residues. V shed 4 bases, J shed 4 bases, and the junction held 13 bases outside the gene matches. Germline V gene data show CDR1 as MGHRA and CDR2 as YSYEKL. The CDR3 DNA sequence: TGCGCCAGCAGCCCGCCCCCGGGACTAGCGGGAGCAAGCGCAGATACGCAGTATTTT. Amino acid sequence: CASSPPPGLAGASADTQYF.

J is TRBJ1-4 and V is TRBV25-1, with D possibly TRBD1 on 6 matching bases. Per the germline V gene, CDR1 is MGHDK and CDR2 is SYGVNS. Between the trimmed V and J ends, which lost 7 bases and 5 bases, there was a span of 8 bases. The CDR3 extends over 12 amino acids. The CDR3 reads CASNRANEKLFF. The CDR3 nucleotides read TGTGCCAGCAACAGGGCCAATGAAAAACTGTTTTTT.

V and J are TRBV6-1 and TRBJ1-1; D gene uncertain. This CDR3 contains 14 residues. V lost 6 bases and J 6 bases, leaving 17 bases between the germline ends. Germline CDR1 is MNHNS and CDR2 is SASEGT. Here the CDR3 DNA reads TGTGCCAGCAGCGACGACCGCGGAGGCCCTGAAGCTTTCTTT. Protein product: CASSDDRGGPEAFF.